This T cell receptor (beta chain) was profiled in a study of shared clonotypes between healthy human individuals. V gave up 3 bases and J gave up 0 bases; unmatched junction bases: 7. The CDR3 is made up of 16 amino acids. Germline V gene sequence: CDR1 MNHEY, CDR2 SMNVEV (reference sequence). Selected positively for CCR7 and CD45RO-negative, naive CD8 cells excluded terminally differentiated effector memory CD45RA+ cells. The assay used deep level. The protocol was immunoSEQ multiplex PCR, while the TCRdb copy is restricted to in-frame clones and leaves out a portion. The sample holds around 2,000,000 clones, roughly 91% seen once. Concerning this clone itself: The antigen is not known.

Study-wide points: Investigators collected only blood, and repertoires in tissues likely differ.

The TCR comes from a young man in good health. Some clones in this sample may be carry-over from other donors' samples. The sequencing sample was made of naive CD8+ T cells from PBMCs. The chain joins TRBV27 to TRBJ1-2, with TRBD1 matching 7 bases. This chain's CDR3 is CASSFGGGTANYGYTF. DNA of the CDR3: TGTGCCAGCAGTTTCGGGGGCGGGACAGCTAACTATGGCTACACCTTC.